This TCR beta chain appears in the sequencing data of a study of blood T cell repertoires in COVID-19. Study as a whole: From the United States, Italy and Spain came samples of acute and convalescent COVID-19.

This clone was picked up one time. How the authors handled the data: Amplification from reference gene primers served as the basis for estimated nucleated cell counts. Profiled with immunoSEQ multiplex PCR; TCRdb holds only in-frame clones, not every one. V and J calls and clone size are given by that table; D and trimming were obtained from the DNA. Here the sample spans over 35,000 clones, about 86% being singletons. The germline V and J ends were trimmed by 0 bases and 3 bases, with 14 bases remaining between them. Germline assignment: CDR1 SGHDN and CDR2 FVKESK. The CDR3 loop spans 16 amino acids.

The V call is TRBV14, the J call TRBJ1-1, with a weak D call TRBD1 (5 bases). The receptor comes from a human donor with acute or convalescent COVID-19. The donor label of this sample is uncertain. What was sequenced was peripheral blood. Written as DNA, the CDR3 is TGTGCCAGCAGCCAAGATTACCCAGGGAAGTACACTGAAGCTTTCTTT. Encoded protein: CASSQDYPGKYTEAFF.